The 21 T cell receptor beta chains below all came from one sample that was sequenced in a study of beta chain features in type 1 diabetes. Expressed TCRB transcripts were sequenced because the isolated RNA had all been reverse transcribed beforehand. The repertoire was sequenced with immunoSEQ multiplex PCR; TCRdb's copy has only in-frame clones and lacks some. The table has fewer than 900,000 clones, 15% to 20% seen once; the top ten hold about 0.025%. The sequencing input was naive CD4+ T cells from blood. The origin of the receptors is a woman younger than 35 in good health.

J is TRBJ1-5 and V is TRBV19, with TRBD1 identical over 8 bases. The CDR3 has 13 residues. Germline CDR1 LNHDA, CDR2 SQIVND (reference sequence). After removal of 8 bases from V and 2 bases from J, the junction contained 2 bases not matched to a gene. CDR3 sequence reads: CASVDRGNQPQHF. The CDR3 DNA sequence: TGTGCCAGTGTGGACAGGGGCAATCAGCCCCAGCATTTT.

The chain employs TRBV10-3 and TRBJ2-7, with TRBD1 matching over 8 bases. CDR1 is ENHRY and CDR2 is SYGVKD in the germline V gene. Trimming at V came to 1 base and at J to 7 bases, leaving 6 bases not matched to a gene. CDR3 size: 14 residues. The CDR3 nucleotides are TGTGCCATCAGTGAGTGGGACAGGCCCAGAGAGCAGTACTTC. As protein: CAISEWDRPREQYF.

This clone was detected only a few times. The chain has TRBV4-3 and TRBJ2-4; 8 positions agree with TRBD1. The J segment lost 13 bases and the V segment lost 3 bases, leaving 11 bases of the junction unmatched. Germline V gene data show CDR1 as LGHNA and CDR2 as YSLEER. CDR3 length: 14 residues. The CDR3 sequence is CASSQGQVIEPQYF. DNA for the CDR3: TGCGCCAGCAGCCAGGGACAGGTTATCGAACCGCAGTACTTC.

In this sample, this clone turned up a few times. Distinct nucleotide sequences in the sample also encode this CDR3. The V and J genes are TRBV27 and TRBJ2-3; no firm D call. CDR3 length equals 13 residues. V was cut by 6 bases and J by 0 bases, with 7 bases left in between. The V gene's germline CDR1 is MNHEY and CDR2 SMNVEV (reference sequence). CDR3 bases: TGTGCCAGCAGACTAACTAGCACAGATACGCAGTATTTT. It translates to CASRLTSTDTQYF.

This clone has a handful of counts. Other DNA sequences of this sample code for an identical CDR3. The chain employs TRBV18 and TRBJ2-1; D not resolved. The length of the CDR3 is 12 residues. Germline V CDR1 and CDR2: KGHSH, LQKENI. V was cut by 1 base and J by 7 bases, with 5 bases left in between. The CDR3 nucleotides read TGTGCCAGCTCACCACTCCGGAATGAGCAGTTCTTC. It codes for CASSPLRNEQFF.

The V gene is TRBV18, the J gene TRBJ2-7, with unresolved D. Germline CDR1 reads KGHSH; CDR2 reads LQKENI. Trimming took 3 bases from V and 3 from J, leaving 15 bases between them. This CDR3 comprises 15 residues. The CDR3 nucleotides read TGTGCCAGCTCACCCTTTCGGGCATCCATCTACGAGCAGTACTTC. Translation: CASSPFRASIYEQYF.

CDR3 sequence reads: CASSLYSVGTTLRNEQFF. The DNA of the CDR3 is TGTGCCAGCAGTCTCTACTCGGTTGGGACTACCCTCCGGAATGAGCAGTTCTTC. The chain is built from TRBV28 and TRBJ2-1, with TRBD2 matching over 7 bases. This CDR3 has 18 amino acids. V was pared by 5 bases and J by 7 bases, with 20 bases of the junction left unmatched. Germline CDR1 reads MDHEN; CDR2 reads SYDVKM.

This clone was found a few times. The J gene is TRBJ2-7, the V gene TRBV7-2; D gene uncertain. The V gene lost 5 bases and the J gene lost 0 bases, with 11 bases spanning the gap. In germline, CDR1 is SGHTA, CDR2 FQGNSA. CDR3 length equals 14 residues. The CDR3 nucleotides are TGTGCCAGCAGCCCCCGAAAGAACTCCTACGAGCAGTACTTC. Encoded protein: CASSPRKNSYEQYF.

This clone has only a few counts. V is TRBV29-1 and J is TRBJ1-4; TRBD1 matches 8 bases. Germline CDR1 SQVTM, CDR2 ANQGSEA. The CDR3 is 12 amino acids. The chain's CDR3 is CAWTGTNEKLFF. CDR3 DNA: TGCGCCTGGACAGGGACTAATGAAAAACTGTTTTTT.

This clone was observed a few times. The gene calls are TRBV5-1 and TRBJ2-6; D is possibly TRBD1 (5 bases). This CDR3 comprises 15 residues. V was clipped by 4 bases and J by 4 bases, with 12 bases between them. The germline V gene has CDR1 SGHRS and CDR2 YFSETQ. CDR3 residues: CASSPAGNGANVLTF. The CDR3 DNA reads TGCGCCAGCAGCCCGGCAGGGAACGGGGCCAACGTCCTGACTTTC. The full variable domain, in which reference TRBV5-1 and TRBJ2-6 provide the parts outside the CDR3, is KAGVTQTPRYLIKTRGQQVTLSCSPISGHRSVSWYQQTPGQGLQFLFEYFSETQRNKGNFPGRFSGRQFSNSRSEMNVSTLELGDSALYLCASSPAGNGANVLTFGAGSRLTVL.

Only a few counts were recorded for this clone. Other DNA sequences of this sample code for an identical CDR3. This sequence joins TRBV7-9 and TRBJ2-2; D call uncertain. This CDR3 is built from 14 residues. CDR1 and CDR2 (germline): SEHNR, FQNEAQ (reference sequence). The V gene lost 5 bases and the J gene lost 2 bases, with 9 bases spanning the gap. The CDR3 loop reads CASSPRLNTGELFF. CDR3 sequence (DNA): TGTGCCAGCAGCCCTAGACTTAACACCGGGGAGCTGTTTTTT.

There are a few counts of this clone. The gene calls are TRBV19 and TRBJ2-2, with D uncertain. The CDR3 runs to 14 residues. V dropped 5 bases and J dropped 2 bases, with 9 bases sitting between them. Germline V CDR1 and CDR2: LNHDA, SQIVND (reference sequence). The CDR3 reads CASSSYSNTGELFF. CDR3 in DNA: TGTGCCAGTAGTTCCTACTCTAACACCGGGGAGCTGTTTTTT. Using reference TRBV19 and TRBJ2-2 for the parts outside the CDR3, the full variable domain is DGGITQSPKYLFRKEGQNVTLSCEQNLNHDAMYWYRQDPGQGLRLIYYSQIVNDFQKGDIAEGYSVSREKKESFPLTVTSAQKNPTAFYLCASSSYSNTGELFFGEGSRLTVL.

There are a few counts of this clone. V gene TRBV6-6 combines with J gene TRBJ1-3; D possibly corresponds to TRBD1 (5 bases). V lost 4 bases to trimming and J lost 7 bases, with 17 bases between them. Germline CDR1 is MNHNY and CDR2 is SVGAGI (reference sequence). The CDR3 runs 15 residues. The CDR3 nucleotides are TGTGCCAGCAGTTTCCCCCGGTCCGAGGGGAACACCATATATTTT. This encodes CASSFPRSEGNTIYF.

The table lists this clone with a few counts. Other DNA sequences in the sample encode the same CDR3. The V and J genes are TRBV5-1 and TRBJ2-1, with D possibly matching TRBD2 (6 bases). V was shortened by 2 bases and J by 4 bases, with 10 bases between the two germline ends. The CDR3 covers 14 residues. CDR1 SGHRS and CDR2 YFSETQ come from the germline V gene. The CDR3 coding sequence is TGCGCCAGCAGCTTACTAGCTCCTTACAATGAGCAGTTCTTC. Translated: CASSLLAPYNEQFF.

The V gene is TRBV4-3, the J gene TRBJ2-1; a possible D gene is TRBD2 (5 bases). This CDR3 is built from 15 residues. Per the germline V gene, CDR1 is LGHNA and CDR2 is YSLEER. V shed 1 base and J shed 0 bases, with 7 bases lying between them. DNA for the CDR3: TGCGCCAGCAGCCAAGGACTAAACTCCTACAATGAGCAGTTCTTC. Its translation is CASSQGLNSYNEQFF.

The V gene is TRBV2, the J gene TRBJ1-2; D gene uncertain. V shed 9 bases and J shed 5 bases, with 16 bases lying between them. The CDR3 spans 13 residues. The germline V gene has CDR1 SNHLY and CDR2 FYNNEI. The CDR3 is CASILAPRYGYTF. CDR3 bases: TGTGCCAGTATTCTCGCGCCCCGATATGGCTACACCTTC.

The CDR3 nucleotides are TGTGCCAGCACCGCTCAAGAGACCCAGTACTTC. Encoded protein: CASTAQETQYF. The chain is built from TRBV28 and TRBJ2-5; D call uncertain. V was trimmed by 7 bases and J by 2 bases, leaving 5 bases between them. Germline-derived CDR1 and CDR2 are MDHEN and SYDVKM. The CDR3 runs 11 residues.

A few counts support this clone. Without the conserved terminal phenylalanine or tryptophan, this CDR3 likely stems from a read error. No DNA is shown, since the ends of the CDR3 on it are uncertain; the CDR3 is the one TCRdb lists. The V call is TRBV15, the J call TRBJ2-3; the D call TRBD2 from the table was never checked on the DNA. The CDR3 is made up of 14 amino acids, end residues included. Germline values: CDR1 LNHNV, CDR2 YYDKDF (reference sequence). CDR3 in amino acids: CATSRDLASGTPES.

The table lists this clone with many counts. This chain joins TRBV19 and TRBJ2-1; unclear D gene. Per the germline V gene, CDR1 is LNHDA and CDR2 is SQIVND (reference sequence). V lost 0 bases to trimming and J lost 4 bases, with 7 bases between them. This CDR3 is built from 14 residues. This chain's CDR3 is CASSIDRWYNEQFF. The CDR3 region has the DNA TGTGCCAGTAGTATAGATCGCTGGTACAATGAGCAGTTCTTC.

This clone was seen a handful of times. The chain carries TRBV20-1 and TRBJ2-5; the D is unclear. This CDR3 is 10 amino acids long. Germline loops: CDR1 DFQATT, CDR2 SNEGSKA (reference sequence). Trimming removed 4 bases from V and 4 bases from J, with 4 bases in between. The CDR3 region is CSAKGETQYF. The CDR3 DNA reads TGCAGTGCTAAGGGAGAGACCCAGTACTTC.

This clone showed up just a few times. The chain employs TRBV28 and TRBJ2-7; D not resolved. Trimming removed 4 bases from V and 6 bases from J, with 10 bases in between. There are 12 residues in the CDR3. Germline loops: CDR1 MDHEN, CDR2 SYDVKM. CDR3 sequence: CASSSTQIEQYF. For the CDR3, the DNA is TGTGCCAGCAGTTCAACTCAGATCGAGCAGTACTTC. Complete variable domain (other parts from reference TRBV28 and TRBJ2-7): DVKVTQSSRYLVKRTGEKVFLECVQDMDHENMFWYRQDPGLGLRLIYFSYDVKMKEKGDIPEGYSVSREKKERFSLILESASTNQTSMYLCASSSTQIEQYFGPGTRLTVT.